Presented here are 9 T cell receptor beta chains from one specimen sequenced in a study of tumor and adjacent non-tumor tissue in lung cancer. No cell sorting was done before RNA was extracted from the tissue. The normal lung tissue was taken more than 3 cm from the tumor edge. A modified ARM-PCR protocol with three rounds of nested PCR amplified TCRbeta. TCRdb re-analysed the multiplex PCR reads in MiXCR, keeping a single row per CDR3 protein. The table shows 50,000 to 60,000 distinct CDR3 sequences, with around three quarters occurring only once. The sequencing sample was made of distant non-tumor lung tissue. The source is a woman aged 55-69 years with non-small cell lung cancer.

As for this clonotype: The junction does not match germline at one end; this may be a read error. This chain uses TRBV11-3 with TRBJ2-5; D gene ambiguous. CDR3 length equals 14 residues. Per germline, CDR1 SGHNT and CDR2 YENEEA. This CDR3 is CVNNSPRIQETQYF. The CDR3 nucleotides are TGTGTCAACAACTCCCCTCGTATACAAGAGACTCAGTACTTC.

This sequence joins TRBV4-3 and TRBJ1-2; D gene unclear. The germline CDR1 and CDR2 sequences are LGHNA and YSLEER. V lost 9 bases to trimming and J lost 0 bases, with 11 bases between them. The CDR3 consists of 13 residues. CDR3 in DNA: TGCGCCAGTAACCAAAAAGCTAACTATGGCTACACCTTC. Residues: CASNQKANYGYTF.

On this clonotype: Compared with germline, one end of the junction differs, possibly owing to a read error. The chain employs TRBV4-3 and TRBJ2-5; possible D gene TRBD2, 5 bases. Germline V gives CDR1 LGHNA, CDR2 YSLEER. The CDR3 length is 15 residues. The CDR3 reads CAGSQDHRDVETQCF. In DNA form, the CDR3 reads TGCGCCGGCAGCCAAGATCATCGGGATGTGGAGACTCAGTGCTTC.

The rearrangement uses TRBV5-4 and TRBJ2-1; 7 bases match TRBD1. Germline CDR1 and CDR2: SGHNT and YYREEE (reference sequence). The CDR3 totals 12 residues. V lost 8 bases to trimming and J lost 15 bases; unmatched junction nucleotides: 14. DNA of the CDR3: TGTGCCAGGATGCTAAACAGGGGCCTGCCGTTCTTC. Amino acid sequence: CARMLNRGLPFF.

The chain is built from TRBV5-1 and TRBJ2-5, with D unclear. Germline CDR1 and CDR2: SGHRS and YFSETQ. The CDR3 is 15 amino acids. Trimming pared 0 bases from V and 2 bases from J, leaving 11 bases between. CDR3 residues: CASSLDTQQQETQYF. CDR3 coding DNA: TGCGCCAGCAGCTTGGACACACAGCAACAAGAGACCCAGTACTTC.

Points on this clonotype: Being one base from a much bigger clone, this may be a read error. The CDR3 does not end in the conserved phenylalanine or tryptophan, so this is likely a read error. The gene calls are TRBV20-1 and TRBJ2-7; D not certain. CDR1 is DFQATT, CDR2 SNEGSKA, per germline (reference sequence). CDR3 length: 10 amino acids. With 3 bases removed from V and 6 bases from J, the gap between germline ends came to 6 bases. Here the CDR3 reads CSASLREQYS. Written as DNA, the CDR3 is TGCAGTGCTAGCCTCCGCGAGCAGTACTCC.

Many counts were recorded for this clonotype. The rearrangement uses TRBV28 and TRBJ2-7; 7 bases are shared with TRBD2. With 3 bases clipped from V and 4 bases from J, the junction kept 12 bases outside the gene matches. This CDR3 region has 16 residues. Per germline, CDR1 MDHEN and CDR2 SYDVKM. In DNA form, the CDR3 reads TGTGCCAGCAGTTTTGTATCAGGGAGGGGCCTATACGAGCAGTACTTC. Its protein is CASSFVSGRGLYEQYF.

In the case of this clonotype: The DNA is omitted, as the CDR3 cannot be located on it reliably, and the CDR3 follows TCRdb's listing. The genes are TRBV5-6 and TRBJ1-2; TRBD1 is the table's D call, not checked against the DNA. With termini counted, the CDR3 has 16 amino acids. Germline lookup yields CDR1 SGHDT and CDR2 YYEEEE. CDR3 residues: CASSLWRDIPNYGCTF.

V gene TRBV6-2 or TRBV6-3 combines with J gene TRBJ2-7; TRBD1 matches at 8 bases. The germline gives CDR1 MNHEY, CDR2 SVGEGT. Unmatched junction bases numbered 9, after V lost 10 bases and J lost 4 bases. This CDR3 region has 13 residues. The CDR3 region is CANSGQGGYEQYF. The CDR3 DNA is TGTGCCAACAGCGGACAGGGAGGTTACGAGCAGTACTTC.